The table lists the clone carrying this T cell receptor beta chain with a count of one. Original handling: The authors estimated nucleated cell counts from reference gene primer amplification. Repertoires were generated with immunoSEQ multiplex PCR, while TCRdb's copy carries only in-frame clones and drops some. V and J calls and clone size come straight from that table; D and trimming were deduced from the DNA. The data hold under 300,000 clones, with roughly 79% observed a single time. These data belong to a study of blood T cell repertoires in COVID-19. About the study: From T cells, B-cell-depleted T cells, or PBMCs came the material, which was cDNA or gDNA.

Participants were aged about 18 to 90 years, lived in 24 US areas, and enrolled virtually. Cohort 3 recovery required two negative PCRs, clearance, or symptom resolution. The germline V gene encodes CDR1 LGHDT and CDR2 YNNKEL (reference sequence). The CDR3 covers 17 residues. The V segment lost 1 base and the J segment 6 bases; nucleotides outside the gene matches: 10. The receptor was isolated from a middle-aged man who had recovered from COVID-19. The chain is built from TRBV3-1 (or the pseudogene TRBV3-2) and TRBJ1-5; the match to TRBD1 covers 9 bases. Specimen: PBMCs or T cells enriched from blood (not recorded which). The CDR3 is CASSQGPYTGGGQPQHF. The CDR3 DNA follows: TGTGCCAGCAGCCAAGGCCCATATACAGGGGGCGGTCAGCCCCAGCATTTT.